One sample yielded the 13 T cell receptor beta chains listed below, sequenced in a study of cytomegalovirus exposure and HLA in healthy donors. This table comes from immunoSEQ multiplex PCR, and its TCRdb copy is limited to in-frame clones, with some not included. This table has some 150,000 clones, approximately 89% appearing once. Sequencing was carried out using PBMCs. The receptors were sampled from a woman aged 18-29 years in good health and CMV-seropositive.

This clone was seen only a few times. CDR3 sequence: CASSPGTGINSPLHF. The CDR3, as DNA: TGTGCCAGCTCACCTGGGACAGGGATCAATTCACCCCTCCACTTT. This chain uses TRBV18 with TRBJ1-6, with 9 positions matching TRBD1. This CDR3 is built from 15 residues. Germline CDR1 and CDR2: KGHSH and LQKENI. Trimming removed 3 bases from V and 7 bases from J; junction bases left unmatched: 4.

This rearrangement joins TRBV6-1 to TRBJ2-2; 11 nucleotides agree with TRBD1. The CDR3 has 15 amino acids. V was clipped by 6 bases and J by 5 bases; unmatched bases: 5. Germline CDR1 MNHNS, CDR2 SASEGT. In nucleotides, the CDR3 is TGTGCCAGCAGACTGGGACAGGGGGTAACCGGGGAGCTGTTTTTT. It encodes CASRLGQGVTGELFF.

The chain couples TRBV7-6 to TRBJ1-6; 9 bases are shared with TRBD1. This CDR3 comprises 18 residues. The germline gives CDR1 SGHVS, CDR2 FNYEAQ. V shed 3 bases and J 6 bases; nucleotides not matched to a gene: 12. The CDR3 reads CASSLEGTGTGINSPLHF. CDR3 DNA: TGTGCCAGCAGCTTGGAGGGGACCGGGACAGGGATTAATTCACCCCTCCACTTT.

The chain uses TRBV9 and TRBJ1-3, with TRBD1 as a possible D gene (5 bases). The CDR3 covers 16 residues. V was cut by 0 bases and J by 2 bases, with 12 bases left in between. The germline CDR1 and CDR2 sequences are SGDLS and YYNGEE. The CDR3 region is CASSVVDGGAGNTIYF. CDR3 nucleotide sequence: TGTGCCAGCAGCGTAGTAGACGGGGGAGCTGGAAACACCATATATTTT.

The CDR3 DNA reads as TGTGCCAGCAGCTTAGGACAGGTTGGGGCTGAAGCTTTCTTT. Protein sequence: CASSLGQVGAEAFF. The chain combines TRBV11-3 with TRBJ1-1; D might be TRBD1 (6 bases). The CDR3 is 14 residues long. Germline CDR1 is SGHNT and CDR2 is YENEEA. Trimming stripped 1 base from V and 6 bases from J, with 12 bases between.

The chain employs TRBV9 and TRBJ2-1; 9 bases fit TRBD2. CDR1 is SGDLS, CDR2 YYNGEE, per germline. The CDR3 contains 16 residues. V lost 4 bases and J lost 8; bases outside the gene matches: 13. The CDR3 nucleotides are TGTGCCAGCAGCCCAGGGGTGGCGGGGGGGCGGCATGAGCAGTTCTTC. This encodes CASSPGVAGGRHEQFF. Using reference TRBV9 and TRBJ2-1 for the parts outside the CDR3, the full variable domain is DSGVTQTPKHLITATGQRVTLRCSPRSGDLSVYWYQQSLDQGLQFLIQYYNGEERAKGNILERFSAQQFPDLHSELNLSSLELGDSALYFCASSPGVAGGRHEQFFGPGTRLTVL.

This rearrangement joins TRBV2 to TRBJ2-7; a weak D match, TRBD1 (5 bases). From germline, CDR1 is SNHLY and CDR2 FYNNEI. This CDR3 has 12 residues. Between the trimmed V and J ends, which lost 7 bases and 0 bases, there was a span of 7 bases. The CDR3, as DNA: TGTGCCAGCAAGGACAACTCCTACGAGCAGTACTTC. Translation: CASKDNSYEQYF.

The chain is built from TRBV4-1 and TRBJ1-5, with a possible D match to TRBD1 (5 bases). CDR3 size: 15 residues. The germline V and J ends were trimmed by 1 base and 7 bases, with 14 bases remaining between them. Germline V CDR1 and CDR2: MGHRA, YSYEKL. The CDR3 sequence: CASSQGPGSGQPQHF. The CDR3 DNA is TGCGCCAGCAGCCAAGGCCCAGGGTCTGGGCAGCCCCAGCATTTT.

In nucleotides, the CDR3 is TGTGCCAGCAGTGAAGGGGGCAGTAAGCCCTACGAGCAGTACTTC. Amino acids: CASSEGGSKPYEQYF. The chain is built from TRBV6-1 and TRBJ2-7; weak D call: TRBD1 (5 bases). Trimming left V 1 base short and J 2 bases short, with 12 bases between. CDR3 length: 15 amino acids. Looked up from germline, CDR1 is MNHNS and CDR2 is SASEGT.

The chain couples TRBV28 to TRBJ1-5; possible D gene TRBD1, 6 bases. The CDR3 is 16 amino acids. V lost 5 bases and J lost 3, with 17 bases in between. CDR1 is MDHEN and CDR2 is SYDVKM in the germline V gene. CDR3 residues: CASSPRGAGNNQPQHF. CDR3 nucleotide sequence: TGTGCCAGCAGTCCCCGGGGGGCAGGGAACAATCAGCCCCAGCATTTT.

This chain connects TRBV19 to TRBJ2-5, with TRBD2 matching over 10 bases. The CDR3 is made up of 20 amino acids. CDR1 is LNHDA and CDR2 is SQIVND in the germline V gene (reference sequence). After removal of 4 bases from V and 3 bases from J, the junction contained 20 bases not matched to a gene. The CDR3, as DNA: TGTGCCAGTAGTACACGGGGACAGAGAATGGGGACTAGCGCTAAAGAGACCCAGTACTTC. The encoded protein is CASSTRGQRMGTSAKETQYF.

The J gene is TRBJ2-1, the V gene TRBV7-9, with a possible D match to TRBD2 (6 bases). Between the trimmed V and J ends, which lost 4 bases and 2 bases, there was a span of 18 bases. The germline gives CDR1 SEHNR, CDR2 FQNEAQ (reference sequence). The CDR3 runs 17 residues. The CDR3 bases are TGTGCCAGCAGCTCCCTTTCGTCGGGGGAGGCCTACAATGAGCAGTTCTTC. Amino acids: CASSSLSSGEAYNEQFF.

CDR3 nucleotide sequence: TGTGCCAGCAGCTTTCCGGGACTAGCGGGGGGATACGAGCAGTACTTC. Its translation is CASSFPGLAGGYEQYF. The chain joins TRBV5-4 to TRBJ2-7; TRBD2 agrees at 15 bases. The V segment lost 2 bases and the J segment 4 bases; nucleotides outside the gene matches: 4. CDR1 is SGHNT, CDR2 YYREEE, per germline (reference sequence). The CDR3 runs 16 residues.